This TCR beta chain is from a study of T cell responses to AZD1222 COVID-19 vaccine. The repertoire was sequenced with immunoSEQ multiplex PCR; TCRdb's copy has only in-frame clones and lacks some. Counted here are about 26,000 clones, about 88% occurring once; the ten biggest clones make up 2.5% to 3%. The CDR3 has 15 residues. Per the germline V gene, CDR1 is MNHEY and CDR2 is SMNVEV (reference sequence). With 6 bases removed from V and 8 bases from J, the gap between germline ends came to 20 bases. Sample: peripheral blood, taken 28 days after the second AZD1222 dose. The rearrangement links TRBV27 to TRBJ2-1; a possible D gene is TRBD1 (5 bases). This clonotype was sampled from an adult who received the AZD1222 COVID-19 vaccine. The CDR3 bases are TGTGCCAGCAGCTCGTTTCCCCAGACAGACTATGAGCAGTTCTTC. Translation: CASSSFPQTDYEQFF.